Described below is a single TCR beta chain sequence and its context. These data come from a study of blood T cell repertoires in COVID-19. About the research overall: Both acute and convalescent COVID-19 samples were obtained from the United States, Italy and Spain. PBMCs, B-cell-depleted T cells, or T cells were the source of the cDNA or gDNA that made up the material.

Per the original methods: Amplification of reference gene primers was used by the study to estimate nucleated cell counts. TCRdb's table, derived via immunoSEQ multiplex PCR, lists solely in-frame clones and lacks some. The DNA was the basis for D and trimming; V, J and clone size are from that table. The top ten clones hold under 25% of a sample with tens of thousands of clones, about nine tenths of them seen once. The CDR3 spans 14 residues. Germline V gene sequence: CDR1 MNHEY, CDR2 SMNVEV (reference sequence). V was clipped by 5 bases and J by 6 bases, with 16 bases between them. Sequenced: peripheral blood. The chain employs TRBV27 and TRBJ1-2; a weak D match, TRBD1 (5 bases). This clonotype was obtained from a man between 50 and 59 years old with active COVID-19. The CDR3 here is CASSPFQKGNGYTF. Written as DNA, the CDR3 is TGTGCCAGCAGTCCTTTCCAGAAGGGGAATGGCTACACCTTC.